One sample yielded the 21 T cell receptor delta chains listed below, sequenced in a study of γδ T cells in repeated Plasmodium falciparum infection. TCRdb used CATT to re-call clones from the multiplex PCR reads. In the table there are tens of thousands of delta-chain clones, almost 1.5% of which are singletons. Bulk repertoires came from Vgamma9/Vdelta2+ or Vdelta2-negative gammadelta T cells flow-sorted from PBMC. Sequenced input: gamma-delta T cells from blood. The source of these receptors is a pool of human donors (malaria-infected and uninfected, not separated).

This clone was counted a few times. The amino acid sequence in TCRdb belongs to a much larger clone and departs from this DNA's translation at residue 8, likely a sequencing read error; the sequence shown is translated from the DNA. The rearrangement links TRDV1 to TRDJ1; perhaps TRDD3 as D (6 bases). CDR1 and CDR2 (germline): TSWWSYY, QGS. This CDR3 has 13 amino acids. Trimming removed 4 bases from V and 3 bases from J, with 9 bases in between. The CDR3 protein is CALGVGVPDKLIF. The CDR3 bases are TGTGCTCTTGGGGTGGGGGTTCCCGATAAACTCATCTTT.

This clone appeared many times. This sequence joins TRDV1 and TRDJ1, with 11 nucleotides matching TRDD3. The CDR3 is 16 residues long. Germline CDR1 TSWWSYY, CDR2 QGS. J lost 2 bases, V lost 4 bases, and 6 bases had no gene match. CDR3 protein: CALGVLGDRRTDKLIF. DNA for the CDR3: TGTGCTCTTGGGGTACTGGGGGATAGGCGAACCGATAAACTCATCTTT.

This clone appeared many times. The protein that TCRdb holds for this DNA derives from a much larger clone and differs from the translated DNA at residue 11, which likely indicates a read error; the protein shown here is translated from the DNA. The chain links TRDV1 to TRDJ1; TRDD3 might be the D (6 bases). The J gene was missing in TCRdb and was found by matching the end of the DNA to germline. CDR3 length: 18 residues. V lost 0 bases and J lost 2, with 19 bases in between. Per germline, CDR1 TSWWSYY and CDR2 QGS. CDR3 sequence (DNA): TGTGCTCTTGGGGAACTTTCAGTCATGGGGGGTACAACCGATAAACTCATCTTT. Translated: CALGELSVMGGTTDKLIF.

The table lists this clone with a few counts. The likely explanation is a read error, given a far larger clone one base away. This specimen includes other DNA sequences encoding the same CDR3. The V gene is TRDV1, the J gene TRDJ1; perhaps TRDD2 as D (6 bases). TCRdb supplies no J gene; here it was assigned by aligning the nucleotide sequence to germline. Germline CDR1 and CDR2: TSWWSYY and QGS. CDR3 length: 20 amino acids. The CDR3 here is CALGEPPPFLFGHSPDKLIF. The CDR3, as DNA: TGCGCTCTTGGGGAACCCCCCCCTTTCCTATTCGGTCATTCCCCTGATAAACTCATCTTT.

Only a few counts were recorded for this clone. Only one base separates this from a far larger clonotype, so it likely reflects a read error. At the DNA level, this CDR3 is encoded by other sequences in the same sample as well. This chain links TRDV1 with TRDJ1; maybe TRDD3 (5 bases). Here the J gene came from matching the DNA to germline, since TCRdb omits it. V gave up 0 bases and J gave up 0 bases, with 29 bases separating them. The germline gives CDR1 TSWWSYY, CDR2 QGS. This CDR3 contains 22 residues. The CDR3 loop reads CALGELNAPKAAIRGYTDKLIF. The CDR3 nucleotides are TGTGCTCTTGGGGAACTGAACGCTCCCAAGGCAGCCATACGAGGATACACCGATAAACTCATCTTT.

This clone has just a few counts. TCRdb lists the protein of a much larger clone for this DNA, which differs at residue 18, so this is likely a read error; the protein given here is translated from the DNA itself. CDR3 sequence: CALGEPGLPTFLGDRGTAKLIF. As DNA, the CDR3 is TGTGCTCTTGGGGAGCCCGGCCTTCCTACGTTCTTGGGGGATAGGGGCACCGCTAAACTCATCTTT. The rearrangement links TRDV1 to TRDJ1; D is perhaps TRDD2 or TRDD3 (9 bases each). TCRdb gives no J gene; it was assigned here by matching the DNA to germline. CDR1 and CDR2 (germline): TSWWSYY, QGS. The CDR3 contains 22 residues.

Note on this clone: The TCRdb record carries a much larger clone's protein, which differs from this DNA's translation at residue 14; a read error is the likely cause, and the protein listed here is the DNA translation. V usage is TRDV1 and J usage is TRDJ1; D gene uncertain. No J gene was available from TCRdb, and it was assigned here by a germline match of the DNA. Trimming removed 1 base from V and 0 bases from J, with 27 bases in between. CDR1 and CDR2 from the germline V gene are TSWWSYY and QGS. This CDR3 has 21 amino acids. The CDR3 spells CALGERLENLLSPHYTDKLIF. The CDR3 coding sequence is TGTGCTCTTGGGGAACGCCTTGAGAACTTACTGAGCCCTCATTACACCGATAAACTCATCTTT.

A note on this clone: A far larger clone is just one base off, so this is likely a read error. Other DNA sequences in the same sample also yield this CDR3. The chain links TRDV1 to TRDJ1; 10 bases match TRDD3. CDR3 length: 19 amino acids. V trimming: 5 bases; J trimming: 8 bases; junction bases outside the gene matches: 23. Per germline, CDR1 TSWWSYY and CDR2 QGS. The CDR3: CALGTSLYWGIRFTEKLIF. The CDR3 bases are TGTGCTCTTGGGACTTCACTGTACTGGGGGATTCGCTTTACTGAAAAACTCATCTTT.

Of note for this clone: TCRdb's listed protein matches a much larger clone and diverges from this DNA's translation at residue 5, likely through a read error; the protein shown comes from the DNA. The genes are TRDV2 and TRDJ1, with a possible D match to TRDD2 (6 bases). The J gene, missing from TCRdb, was assigned here through DNA to germline matching. CDR1 is GEAIGNYY and CDR2 is EKD in the germline V gene. V lost 4 bases and J 4 bases, leaving 15 bases between the germline ends. The CDR3 extends over 14 amino acids. This chain's CDR3 is CACEGPSPHDKLIF. CDR3 nucleotide sequence: TGTGCCTGTGAGGGGCCTTCCCCTCACGATAAACTCATCTTT.

Points on this clone: This DNA's translation differs at residue 17 from TCRdb's protein, which comes from a much larger clone; a read error is likely, and the protein shown is translated from the DNA. The V gene call reads TRDV1; no J gene was called; the DNA was not compared with TRDD3, the D call given in the table. This CDR3 has 18 amino acids. Germline CDR1 TSWWSYY, CDR2 QGS. The CDR3 sequence is CALGELFRRPLYTDKLTF. The DNA of the CDR3 is TGTGCTCTTGGGGAACTCTTCCGCCGACCACTGTACACCGATAAACTCACCTTT.

Notes on this clone: Since a far larger clone is one base different, this is likely a read error. The sample carries other DNA sequences with the same CDR3. The rearrangement joins TRDV2 to TRDJ1; D uncertain. The ends were cut back, 4 bases at V and 0 bases at J, with 17 bases in the middle. The length of the CDR3 is 16 residues. From germline, CDR1 is GEAIGNYY and CDR2 EKD. The chain's CDR3 is CACDTVGAKYTDKLIF. The CDR3 bases are TGTGCCTGTGATACCGTGGGTGCGAAGTACACCGATAAACTCATCTTT.

Regarding this clone: TCRdb's listed protein matches a much larger clone and diverges from this DNA's translation at residue 15, likely through a read error; the protein shown comes from the DNA. Here the CDR3 reads CALGPISLALPRGDADKLIF. CDR3 DNA sequence: TGTGCTCTTGGGCCTATCTCCCTGGCCCTCCCCCGAGGTGATGCCGATAAACTCATCTTT. The rearrangement links TRDV1 to TRDJ1; D unresolved. The CDR3 consists of 20 residues. Trimming took 5 bases from V and 3 from J, leaving 31 bases between them. Germline CDR1 and CDR2: TSWWSYY and QGS.

This clone was picked up many times. This chain joins TRDV2 and TRDJ1; no reliable D call. The V end lost 0 bases, the J end lost 0 bases, and 13 bases lay between the germline ends. The CDR3 consists of 16 residues. CDR1 and CDR2 (germline): GEAIGNYY, EKD. In DNA, the CDR3 is TGTGCCTGTGACACCCTCTGGAAGGCCTACACCGATAAACTCATCTTT. Encoded protein: CACDTLWKAYTDKLIF.

This clone was recorded at least ten times. The translation of this DNA and the TCRdb protein of a much larger clone differ at residue 7, probably owing to a read error; the protein shown here is translated from the DNA. V gene TRDV2 combines with J gene TRDJ1, with D uncertain. V lost 0 bases to trimming and J lost 10 bases, with 17 bases between them. Germline V gene data show CDR1 as GEAIGNYY and CDR2 as EKD. This CDR3 has 14 residues. CDR3 residues: CACDTPLVVGVLIF. CDR3 bases: TGTGCCTGTGACACCCCTCTTGTAGTTGGCGTACTCATCTTT.

This clone was counted between two and nine times. Since a far larger clone is one base different, this is likely a read error. Within the sample, other DNA sequences also encode this same CDR3. The chain is built from TRDV1 and TRDJ1; D may be TRDD2 or TRDD3 (8 bases each). This CDR3 spans 19 amino acids. CDR1 is TSWWSYY, CDR2 QGS, per germline. DNA for the CDR3: TGCGCTCTTGGGGAAGGCCTTCCTATTTACTGGGGGGAGGCCGATAAACTCATCTTT. It specifies CALGEGLPIYWGEADKLIF.

This clone was picked up many times. A far larger clone is off by one base, so a read error is likely. This sample also contains other DNA sequences that code for the same CDR3. As DNA, the CDR3 is TGTGCTCTTGGGGAACGTAGTTACTGGGGGATAAACCCTCCGCCGTACACCGATAAACTCATCTTC. Translation: CALGERSYWGINPPPYTDKLIF. The chain links TRDV1 to TRDJ1, with 11 bases identical to TRDD3. The germline V gene has CDR1 TSWWSYY and CDR2 QGS. The CDR3 totals 22 residues.

This clone has more than one count but fewer than ten. TCRdb pairs this DNA with a much larger clone's protein that differs at residue 13, likely a read error; the protein shown was translated from the DNA. The chain uses TRDV1 and TRDJ1; 9 positions agree with TRDD3. Germline trimming cut 1 base from V and 0 bases from J; bases unmatched to any gene: 45. The CDR3 is 30 amino acids. Germline CDR1 reads TSWWSYY; CDR2 reads QGS. The CDR3 loop is CALGEPSSGAMYRGIPPRSFLSEYTDKLIF. CDR3 nucleotide sequence: TGTGCTCTTGGGGAACCTTCGAGCGGTGCTATGTACCGGGGGATACCCCCTCGGTCGTTTCTTAGTGAGTACACCGATAAACTCATCTTT.

This clone is deemed medium-sized. Other DNA sequences in this specimen translate into the identical CDR3. The V and J genes are TRDV1 and TRDJ1; the match to TRDD3 covers 9 bases. The CDR3 contains 21 residues. V shed 4 bases, J shed 0 bases, and the junction held 21 bases outside the gene matches. The germline V gene encodes CDR1 TSWWSYY and CDR2 QGS. In DNA form, the CDR3 reads TGTGCTCTTGGGGGACGCCTCCACCTGTTACTGGGGGAAAAATACACCGATAAACTCATCTTT. Protein: CALGGRLHLLLGEKYTDKLIF.

Ten or more counts support this clone. The chain uses TRDV1 and TRDJ1, with 9 bases identical to TRDD3. TCRdb gives no J gene; it was assigned here by matching the DNA to germline. This CDR3 comprises 24 residues. From germline, CDR1 is TSWWSYY and CDR2 QGS. With 2 bases clipped from V and 0 bases from J, the junction kept 28 bases outside the gene matches. As DNA, the CDR3 is TGTGCTCTTGGGGAAGTCTCCTACAGGTACTGGGGGACAAAAAAACAATTAGACACCGATAAACTCATCTTT. This encodes CALGEVSYRYWGTKKQLDTDKLIF.

In its sample, this clone was seen a few times. Germline and junction disagree at one end, which may indicate a read error. Other DNA sequences of this sample code for an identical CDR3. V usage is TRDV1 and J usage is TRDJ1; D not certain. No J gene was available from TCRdb, and it was assigned here by a germline match of the DNA. CDR1 TSWWSYY and CDR2 QGS come from the germline V gene. The CDR3 covers 23 residues. In DNA, the CDR3 is TGTGCTCTTGGGGAACTTAACGCAGCTTTTTTACTAGGGGCCCTTGGGTACACCAATAAACTCATCTTT. This translates into CALGELNAAFLLGALGYTNKLIF.

This clone occurred a few times. TCRdb's protein, taken from a much larger clone, differs from this DNA's translation at residue 8, likely owing to a read error; the protein displayed comes from the DNA. The rearrangement uses TRDV2 and TRDJ1; 7 nucleotides agree with TRDD3. Since TCRdb gives no J gene, matching the DNA to germline was used here to assign it. The J segment lost 7 bases and the V segment lost 5 bases, leaving 15 bases of the junction unmatched. The CDR3 loop spans 15 amino acids. Germline CDR1 GEAIGNYY, CDR2 EKD. CDR3 region: CACVALGGTGAKLIF. In DNA form, the CDR3 reads TGTGCCTGTGTCGCCCTGGGGGGTACGGGCGCTAAACTCATCTTT.